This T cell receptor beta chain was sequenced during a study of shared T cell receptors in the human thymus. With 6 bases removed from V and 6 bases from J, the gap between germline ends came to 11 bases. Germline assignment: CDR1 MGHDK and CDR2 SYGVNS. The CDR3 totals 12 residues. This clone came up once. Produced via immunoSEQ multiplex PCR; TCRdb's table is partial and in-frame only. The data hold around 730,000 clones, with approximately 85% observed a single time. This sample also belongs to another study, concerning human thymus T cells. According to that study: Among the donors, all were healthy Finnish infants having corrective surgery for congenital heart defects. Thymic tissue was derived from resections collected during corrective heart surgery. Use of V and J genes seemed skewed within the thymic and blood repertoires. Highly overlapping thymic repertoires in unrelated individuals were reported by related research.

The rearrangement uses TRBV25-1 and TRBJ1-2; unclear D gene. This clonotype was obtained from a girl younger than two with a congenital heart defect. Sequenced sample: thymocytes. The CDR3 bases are TGTGCCAGCAGGAGTGCCCTGAATGGCTACACCTTC. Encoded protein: CASRSALNGYTF.